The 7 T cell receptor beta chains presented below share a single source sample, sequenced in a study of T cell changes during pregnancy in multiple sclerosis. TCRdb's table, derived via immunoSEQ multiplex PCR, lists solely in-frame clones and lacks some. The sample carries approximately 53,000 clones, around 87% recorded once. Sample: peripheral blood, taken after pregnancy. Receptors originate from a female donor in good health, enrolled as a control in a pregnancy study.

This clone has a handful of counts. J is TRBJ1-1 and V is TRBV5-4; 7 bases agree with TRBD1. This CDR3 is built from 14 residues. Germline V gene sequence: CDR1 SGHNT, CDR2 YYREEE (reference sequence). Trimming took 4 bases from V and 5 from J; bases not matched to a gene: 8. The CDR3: CASSTNRGETEAFF. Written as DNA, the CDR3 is TGTGCCAGCAGCACTAACAGGGGAGAAACTGAAGCTTTCTTT. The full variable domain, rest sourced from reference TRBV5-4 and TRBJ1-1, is ETGVTQSPTHLIKTRGQQVTLRCSSQSGHNTVSWYQQALGQGPQFIFQYYREEENGRGNFPPRFSGLQFPNYSSELNVNALELDDSALYLCASSTNRGETEAFFGQGTRLTVV.

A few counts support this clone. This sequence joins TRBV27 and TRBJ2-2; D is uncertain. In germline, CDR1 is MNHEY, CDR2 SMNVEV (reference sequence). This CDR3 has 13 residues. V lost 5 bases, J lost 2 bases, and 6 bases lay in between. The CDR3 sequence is CASSGRNTGELFF. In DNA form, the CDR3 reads TGTGCCAGCAGTGGCAGAAACACCGGGGAGCTGTTTTTT.

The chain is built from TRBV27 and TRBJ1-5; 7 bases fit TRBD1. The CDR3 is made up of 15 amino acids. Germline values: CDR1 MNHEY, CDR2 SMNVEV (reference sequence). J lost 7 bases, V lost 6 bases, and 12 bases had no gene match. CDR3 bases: TGTGCCAGCAGGACTCGAGGGGGCCCTGGCCAGCCCCAGCATTTT. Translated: CASRTRGGPGQPQHF.

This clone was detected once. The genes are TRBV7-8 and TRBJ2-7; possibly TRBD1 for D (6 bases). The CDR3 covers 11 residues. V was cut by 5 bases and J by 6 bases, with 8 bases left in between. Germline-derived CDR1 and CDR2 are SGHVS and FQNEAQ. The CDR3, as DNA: TGTGCCAGCAGCCCAGGGGTCGAGCAGTACTTC. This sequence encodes CASSPGVEQYF.

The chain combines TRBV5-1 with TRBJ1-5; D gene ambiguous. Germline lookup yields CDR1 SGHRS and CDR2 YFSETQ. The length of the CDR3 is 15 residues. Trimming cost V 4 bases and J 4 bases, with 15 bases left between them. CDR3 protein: CASSPLGLPNQPQHF. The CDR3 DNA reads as TGCGCCAGCAGCCCTTTGGGCCTTCCTAATCAGCCCCAGCATTTT.

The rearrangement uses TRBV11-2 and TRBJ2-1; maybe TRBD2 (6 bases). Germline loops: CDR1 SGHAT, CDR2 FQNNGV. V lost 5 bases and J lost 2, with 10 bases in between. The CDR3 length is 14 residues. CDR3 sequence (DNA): TGTGCCAGCAGCGGGGCTAGCGCCTACAATGAGCAGTTCTTC. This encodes CASSGASAYNEQFF. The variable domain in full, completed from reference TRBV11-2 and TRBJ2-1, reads EAGVAQSPRYKIIEKRQSVAFWCNPISGHATLYWYQQILGQGPKLLIQFQNNGVVDDSQLPKDRFSAERLKGVDSTLKIQPAKLEDSAVYLCASSGASAYNEQFFGPGTRLTVL.

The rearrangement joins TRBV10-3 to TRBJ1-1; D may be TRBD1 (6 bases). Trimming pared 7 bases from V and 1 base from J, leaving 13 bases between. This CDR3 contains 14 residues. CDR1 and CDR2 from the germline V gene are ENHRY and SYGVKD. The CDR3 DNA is TGTGCCATCAACGAAGGGGGTGCGAACACTGAAGCTTTCTTT. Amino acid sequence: CAINEGGANTEAFF.